The 3 T cell receptor beta chains reported below all come from one sample, sequenced in a study of cytomegalovirus exposure and HLA in healthy donors. Both 60 Vbeta primers and 13 Jbeta primers went into the PCR. Profiled with immunoSEQ multiplex PCR; TCRdb holds only in-frame clones, not every one. The profile shows 100,000 to 150,000 clones, around 80% of them singletons. Sequencing was carried out using PBMCs. These receptor sequences come from a woman aged 25-40 years in good health and CMV-seronegative.

This chain uses TRBV6-6 with TRBJ1-6, with a possible D match to TRBD1 (5 bases). CDR3 length: 14 residues. Germline V gene lookup returns CDR1 MNHNY and CDR2 SVGAGI (reference sequence). The V and J ends lost 2 bases and 9 bases respectively, with 11 bases between them. The CDR3 coding sequence is TGTGCCAGCAGTTACGGGGCCACCGGTTCACCCCTCCACTTT. Encoded protein: CASSYGATGSPLHF.

J is TRBJ1-1 and V is TRBV4-1, with a tentative D call TRBD1 (5 bases). The CDR3 sequence is 15 residues long. Per the germline V gene, CDR1 is MGHRA and CDR2 is YSYEKL. Trimming pared 3 bases from V and 7 bases from J, leaving 18 bases between. CDR3 nucleotide sequence: TGCGCCAGCAGCCATTCGGGTAGGGGAACGAATGAAGCTTTCTTT. Its translation: CASSHSGRGTNEAFF.

V usage is TRBV6-6 and J usage is TRBJ2-1; the D gene is possibly TRBD1 (6 bases). CDR1 and CDR2 (germline): MNHNY, SVGAGI (reference sequence). The CDR3 extends over 16 amino acids. V shed 7 bases and J shed 4 bases, with 20 bases lying between them. The CDR3, as DNA: TGTGCCAGCACCAGGGGTAGGGAAGTCCTTTACAATGAGCAGTTCTTC. Translated: CASTRGREVLYNEQFF.